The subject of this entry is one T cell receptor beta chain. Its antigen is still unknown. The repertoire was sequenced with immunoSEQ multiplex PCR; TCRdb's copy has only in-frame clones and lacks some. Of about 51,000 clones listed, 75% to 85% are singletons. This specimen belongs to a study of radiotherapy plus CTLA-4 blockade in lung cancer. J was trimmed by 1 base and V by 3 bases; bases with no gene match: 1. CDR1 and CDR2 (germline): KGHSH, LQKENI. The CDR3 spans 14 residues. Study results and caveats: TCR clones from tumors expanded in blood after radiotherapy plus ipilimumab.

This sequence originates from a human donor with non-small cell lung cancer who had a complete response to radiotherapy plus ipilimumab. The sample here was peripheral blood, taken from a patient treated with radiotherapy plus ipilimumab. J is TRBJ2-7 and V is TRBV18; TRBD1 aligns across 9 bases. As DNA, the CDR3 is TGTGCCAGCTCACCCGGGACAGGGTCCTACGAGCAGTACTTC. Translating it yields CASSPGTGSYEQYF.